The entry that follows covers one TCR beta chain sequence. The CDR3 contains 18 residues. Per germline, CDR1 LGHNT and CDR2 FRNRAP. Unmatched junction bases numbered 8, after V lost 2 bases and J lost 5 bases. The data were taken from a study of shared clonotypes between healthy human individuals. Libraries were prepared by immunoSEQ multiplex PCR; TCRdb keeps only in-frame clonotypes and omits some of them. Of roughly 2.5 million clones listed, approximately 94% are singletons. The sample was naive CD4+ T cells sorted from blood. Subset noted: CD45RA+ positively selected. This sequence originates from a man in his late teens or twenties in good health. The chain is built from TRBV12-5 and TRBJ2-2; 13 bases are shared with TRBD2. CDR3 sequence (DNA): TGTGCTAGTGGTTTGACCGGACTAGCGGGAGCGGCGACCGGGGAGCTGTTTTTT. It specifies CASGLTGLAGAATGELFF.